These 20 T cell receptor beta chains originate from one sample sequenced in a study of brain T cells in children with intractable seizures. Sequenced by immunoSEQ multiplex PCR; TCRdb stores in-frame clones only, minus some. Among tens of thousands of clones, approximately 90% were seen once, and the ten largest hold approximately 25%. The sequencing here drew on peripheral blood, taken at surgery. The receptors here all came from a girl aged 2 to 9 with Rasmussen encephalitis and intractable seizures.

This chain connects TRBV2 to TRBJ2-2; 12 bases fit TRBD2. This CDR3 has 16 amino acids. CDR1 is SNHLY and CDR2 is FYNNEI in the germline V gene. V gave up 3 bases and J gave up 8 bases; unmatched junction bases: 7. The CDR3 loop reads CASSDGLAGKGGELFF. CDR3 in DNA: TGTGCCAGCAGTGACGGACTAGCGGGAAAGGGAGGGGAGCTGTTTTTT.

The genes are TRBV6-5 and TRBJ1-1; D might be TRBD1 (6 bases). V was clipped by 5 bases and J by 0 bases, with 10 bases between them. CDR1 and CDR2 (germline): MNHEY, SVGAGI. The CDR3 is 14 residues long. The DNA for the CDR3 is TGTGCCAGCAGTACAGGGTTAATGAACACTGAAGCTTTCTTT. Its translation is CASSTGLMNTEAFF.

The CDR3 is CASSPREVGGIGNTIYF. The CDR3 DNA reads as TGTGCCAGCTCACCTCGGGAAGTAGGGGGAATCGGAAACACCATATATTTT. The chain has TRBV18 and TRBJ1-3; D perhaps matches TRBD1 (6 bases). The germline V gene encodes CDR1 KGHSH and CDR2 LQKENI. The CDR3 sequence is 17 residues long. V lost 3 bases and J lost 4, with 19 bases in between.

The rearrangement joins TRBV21-1 to TRBJ2-7; TRBD1 is taken as the D call from the table, unchecked against the DNA. TRBV21-1 is marked as a pseudogene. This CDR3 comprises 16 residues. For the CDR3, the DNA is TGTGCCAGCAGCAAAGCGGGGGATCAGGGGTGCGACGAGCAGTACTTC. Amino acids: CASSKAGDQGCDEQYF.

The rearrangement joins TRBV7-2 to TRBJ2-1; D uncertain. The CDR3 is made up of 17 amino acids. The germline gives CDR1 SGHTA, CDR2 FQGNSA. Trimming took off 2 bases at V and 0 bases at J, with 14 bases between the two ends. CDR3 bases: TGTGCCAGCAGCTTATGGGTCAAGTCTAGCTCCTACAATGAGCAGTTCTTC. It encodes CASSLWVKSSSYNEQFF.

The chain links TRBV6-5 to TRBJ2-7, with D perhaps TRBD1 (5 bases). V was pared by 6 bases and J by 2 bases, with 17 bases between. The CDR3 is 15 amino acids. Germline V lookup: CDR1 MNHEY, CDR2 SVGAGI. For the CDR3, the DNA is TGTGCCAGCAGGACCAGGACACTCCTTACCTACGAGCAGTACTTC. It translates to CASRTRTLLTYEQYF.

The chain carries TRBV20-1 and TRBJ1-2; 7 nucleotides line up with TRBD1. Germline loops: CDR1 DFQATT, CDR2 SNEGSKA (reference sequence). The trim removed 3 bases at V and 2 bases at J, leaving 18 bases unmatched. The CDR3 length is 18 residues. This chain's CDR3 is CSASTRKDGTALNYGYTF. The CDR3 nucleotides read TGCAGTGCTAGTACCCGAAAAGACGGGACAGCCTTAAACTATGGCTACACCTTC.

The chain recombines TRBV11-2 with TRBJ1-3; D gene unclear. This CDR3 spans 14 amino acids. Trimming cost V 2 bases and J 5 bases, with 10 bases left between them. The germline V gene has CDR1 SGHAT and CDR2 FQNNGV. This CDR3 is CASSLNRPRNTIYF. As DNA, the CDR3 is TGTGCCAGCAGCTTAAACAGACCTAGAAACACCATATATTTT.

This rearrangement joins TRBV27 to TRBJ1-4; D remains ambiguous. The CDR3 is made up of 16 amino acids. Germline V gives CDR1 MNHEY, CDR2 SMNVEV (reference sequence). V was shortened by 6 bases and J by 0 bases, with 14 bases between the two germline ends. The DNA for the CDR3 is TGTGCCAGCAGCCCCTTCGGAGGAGCAACTAATGAAAAACTGTTTTTT. Its translation: CASSPFGGATNEKLFF.

CDR3 bases: TGTGCCAGCAGTGAAGGGAGCGGGAGTTTCTACGAGCAGTACTTC. This encodes CASSEGSGSFYEQYF. The chain has TRBV6-1 and TRBJ2-7, with 8 nucleotides matching TRBD2. The CDR3 has 15 amino acids. V shed 1 base, J shed 3 bases, and the junction held 5 bases outside the gene matches. Per the germline V gene, CDR1 is MNHNS and CDR2 is SASEGT.

This clone was counted between two and nine times. The rearrangement links TRBV6-5 to TRBJ1-6; weak D call: TRBD1 (6 bases). The germline V gene encodes CDR1 MNHEY and CDR2 SVGAGI. The CDR3 loop spans 15 amino acids. With 5 bases removed from V and 8 bases from J, the gap between germline ends came to 16 bases. The CDR3 sequence is CASSRAGGLDSPLHF. CDR3 nucleotide sequence: TGTGCCAGCAGTCGGGCGGGGGGGCTGGATTCACCCCTCCACTTT.

V usage is TRBV5-5 and J usage is TRBJ2-7; D ambiguous. Between the trimmed V and J ends, which lost 0 bases and 3 bases, there was a span of 10 bases. The germline gives CDR1 SGHKS, CDR2 YYEKEE (reference sequence). The CDR3 sequence is 14 residues long. The CDR3: CASSLGYSDYEQYF. CDR3 DNA sequence: TGTGCCAGCAGCTTGGGGTATTCAGACTACGAGCAGTACTTC.

V and J are TRBV7-9 and TRBJ1-3; D is uncertain. Germline V gene sequence: CDR1 SEHNR, CDR2 FQNEAQ (reference sequence). V shed 4 bases and J shed 4 bases, with 14 bases lying between them. There are 15 residues in the CDR3. As DNA, the CDR3 is TGTGCCAGCAGCTCCCTACCAGCTAGGGGAAACACCATATATTTT. This codes for CASSSLPARGNTIYF.

The chain combines TRBV19 with TRBJ1-5; D is unclear. Trimming cost V 7 bases and J 3 bases, with 10 bases left between them. This CDR3 comprises 13 residues. Germline assignment: CDR1 LNHDA and CDR2 SQIVND (reference sequence). The CDR3 DNA is TGTGCCAGTAACGGAGGAATCAATCAGCCCCAGCATTTT. Its translation: CASNGGINQPQHF.

The chain has TRBV19 and TRBJ2-2; D ambiguous. Germline V gene lookup returns CDR1 LNHDA and CDR2 SQIVND (reference sequence). V lost 1 base and J lost 2, with 14 bases in between. The CDR3 totals 17 residues. CDR3 DNA sequence: TGTGCCAGTAGTATAGTGATGTCGGCAGACAACACCGGGGAGCTGTTTTTT. Translation: CASSIVMSADNTGELFF. Looking up the rest from reference TRBV19 and TRBJ2-2 gives the full variable domain: DGGITQSPKYLFRKEGQNVTLSCEQNLNHDAMYWYRQDPGQGLRLIYYSQIVNDFQKGDIAEGYSVSREKKESFPLTVTSAQKNPTAFYLCASSIVMSADNTGELFFGEGSRLTVL.

The chain recombines TRBV30 with TRBJ1-2; TRBD1 is a possible D gene (6 bases). Trimming removed 3 bases at V and 8 bases at J, with 16 bases between. CDR3 length: 13 residues. CDR1 is GTSNPN, CDR2 SVGIG, per germline (reference sequence). The CDR3 DNA reads as TGTGCCTGGAGGGGGGGCAGGGATTGGGGCTACACCTTC. Amino acid sequence: CAWRGGRDWGYTF.

This clone has more than one count but fewer than ten. The chain joins TRBV2 to TRBJ2-1; a possible D gene is TRBD2 (5 bases). The CDR3 totals 12 residues. CDR1 and CDR2 (germline): SNHLY, FYNNEI. V was clipped by 7 bases and J by 6 bases, with 10 bases between them. Here the CDR3 DNA reads TGTGCCAGCATTAGGCGGGTCAATGAGCAGTTCTTC. Translating it yields CASIRRVNEQFF.

The CDR3 bases are TGTGCCAGCAGACCGTACACCGAAACTAGCACAGATACGCAGTATTTT. Its translation is CASRPYTETSTDTQYF. The rearrangement uses TRBV4-2 and TRBJ2-3; D remains unclear. Trimming took off 6 bases at V and 0 bases at J, with 16 bases between the two ends. CDR3 length: 16 amino acids. Germline V gives CDR1 LGHNA, CDR2 YNFKEQ.

J is TRBJ1-6 and V is TRBV5-4, with 7 bases identical to TRBD1. V was clipped by 4 bases and J by 8 bases; unmatched bases: 6. CDR1 and CDR2 (germline): SGHNT, YYREEE (reference sequence). The CDR3 runs to 14 residues. The CDR3 is CASSAQGVDSPLHF. The DNA of the CDR3 is TGTGCCAGCAGCGCGCAGGGGGTGGATTCACCCCTCCACTTT.

The CDR3 loop reads CASSTSQETQYF. The CDR3 nucleotides are TGTGCCAGCAGTACCTCGCAAGAGACCCAGTACTTC. This chain links TRBV12-3 or TRBV12-4 with TRBJ2-5; D gene uncertain. The ends were cut back, 5 bases at V and 2 bases at J, with 6 bases in the middle. The CDR3 has 12 residues.